Listed below are T cell receptor beta chains from one sample, sequenced in a study of beta chain features in type 1 diabetes. Profiling relied on immunoSEQ multiplex PCR, and the TCRdb table lists in-frame clones only, not all of them. The table lists 640,000 or so clones, over 13% of them singletons. Sequenced: naive CD4+ T cells from blood. The origin of the receptors is a young man with type 1 diabetes. Each CDR3 is given with its conserved first and last residue. The D gene is left open where the match is weak. Size is omitted from some rows. Given values are once, few, many or a class for expanded clones.

j_gene | abundance | v_gene | d_gene | CDR3nt | CDR3aa
TRBJ2-1 | few | TRBV4-3 | . | TGCGCCAGCAGCCAAAGTGGCTCCAACTACAATGAGCAGTTCTTC | CASSQSGSNYNEQFF
TRBJ2-7 | few | TRBV29-1 | . | TGCAGCGTTGCAAGGTCCGGCTACGAGCAGTACTTC | CSVARSGYEQYF
TRBJ1-4 | . | TRBV5-6 | . | TGTGCCAGCAGCTCCTTCAGGGGAACTAATGAAAAACTGTTTTTT | CASSSFRGTNEKLFF
TRBJ2-3 | . | TRBV29-1 | . | TGCAGTTCAACCGGGACTGGACCGTCTGATACGCAGTATTTT | CSSTGTGPSDTQYF
TRBJ2-5 | . | TRBV18 | . | TGTGCCAGCTCACTCAACGGCGGAGACCAAGAGACCCAGTACTTC | CASSLNGGDQETQYF
TRBJ1-1 | few | TRBV19 | . | TGTGCCAGTAGTATTCAGGGTAACACTGAAGCTTTCTTT | CASSIQGNTEAFF
TRBJ2-1 | . | TRBV4-3 | . | TGCGCCAGCAGCCAGGAGATAGGGGGGGCCGCCGTGAATGAGCAGTTCTTC | CASSQEIGGAAVNEQFF
TRBJ2-1 | few | TRBV6-6 | TRBD2 | TGTGCCAGCACCGGTGGGACTAGCGGGAATGAGCAGTTCTTC | CASTGGTSGNEQFF
TRBJ2-3 | . | TRBV7-9 | TRBD2 | TGTGCCAGCAGCCCCCAGGGAAGGAGCGGGAGGGATCCAGATACGCAGTATTTT | CASSPQGRSGRDPDTQYF
TRBJ1-3 | few | TRBV7-6 | . | TGTGCCAGCAGCTTGGAAGACCGTCAGCTACTATATTTT | CASSLEDRQLLYF
TRBJ2-5 | few | TRBV5-1 | TRBD1 | TGCGCCAGTCAGCGGACAGGGGGCGATGAGACCCAGTACTTC | CASQRTGGDETQYF
TRBJ2-5 | few | TRBV6-6 | . | TGTGCCAGCAGCCGCGGGTACCAAGAGACCCAGTACTTC | CASSRGYQETQYF
TRBJ2-7 | few | TRBV29-1 | . | TGCAGCGTTGAAGAGGAGGCCGGGCCCTACGAGCAGTACTTC | CSVEEEAGPYEQYF
TRBJ2-3 | . | TRBV6-5 | . | TGTGCCAGCAGTCGAGTAGGCTTGATCGGAGATACGCAGTATTTT | CASSRVGLIGDTQYF
TRBJ2-5 | . | TRBV15 | . | TGTGCCACCAGCAGAGTCGGGGGTTGGGAGACCCAGTACTTC | CATSRVGGWETQYF
TRBJ2-1 | . | TRBV7-2 | TRBD1 | TGTGCCAGCAGCTTAGGGGGACAGGGCGCCTACAATGAGCAGTTCTTC | CASSLGGQGAYNEQFF
TRBJ1-1 | . | TRBV29-1 | . | TGCAGCGTTGAAAAGACAGAGAACACTGAAGCTTTCTTT | CSVEKTENTEAFF
TRBJ2-1 | few | TRBV29-1 | . | TGCAGCGTTGAAGAAGCGGACGCCAGCTCCTACAATGAGCAGTTCTTC | CSVEEADASSYNEQFF
TRBJ2-5 | . | TRBV7-2 | . | TGTGCCAGCAGCACCAGGGTTGTCGAGACCCAGTACTTC | CASSTRVVETQYF
TRBJ2-3 | few | TRBV29-1 | TRBD2 | TGCAGCGTCGCTAATCGAGCGGGGGGGGGCCGCGCAGATACGCAGTATTTT | CSVANRAGGGRADTQYF
TRBJ2-1 | . | TRBV21-1 | . | TGTGCCAGCAGCAAAGCCGGGACTAGCGGGAGGTACAATGAGCAGTTCTTC | CASSKAGTSGRYNEQFF
TRBJ2-1 | . | TRBV7-3 | . | TGTGCCAGCAGCTTACGGCTAGCTGTCGACAATGAGCAGTTCTTC | CASSLRLAVDNEQFF
TRBJ1-2 | few | TRBV9 | . | TGTGCCAGCAATCGGGACCGAAGGTCTGGCTACACCTTC | CASNRDRRSGYTF
TRBJ2-1 | . | TRBV5-1 | . | TGCGCCAGCAACGACGCCAAGGTCCCCAGCTCCTACAATGAGCAGTTCTTC | CASNDAKVPSSYNEQFF
TRBJ2-7 | . | TRBV4-3 | . | TGCGCCAGCAGCCAAGAGACTCGACACCTCTACGAGCAGTACTTC | CASSQETRHLYEQYF
TRBJ2-7 | few | TRBV5-4 | TRBD2 | TGTGCCAGCAGTCCTAGGACTAGCGGGGGTACCTACGAGCAGTACTTC | CASSPRTSGGTYEQYF
TRBJ2-7 | . | TRBV30 | . | TGTGCCTGGAGTGTCGGGTCCGCTTATAGTCAGTACTTC | CAWSVGSAYSQYF
TRBJ2-5 | . | TRBV5-1 | TRBD1 | TGCGCCAGCAGCTCGGGGACAGTCCAAGAGACCCAGTACTTC | CASSSGTVQETQYF
TRBJ2-3 | . | TRBV9 | . | TGTGCCAGCAGCGTAGAAGATACGCAGTATTTT | CASSVEDTQYF
TRBJ1-2 | few | TRBV10-3 | TRBD1 | TGTGCCATCAGGGACAGGGAGCGCTATGGCTACACCTTC | CAIRDRERYGYTF
TRBJ1-1 | . | TRBV9 | . | TGTGCCAGCAGCGTAGTAACCCTCGGTCAGACTGAAGCTTTCTTT | CASSVVTLGQTEAFF
TRBJ2-1 | . | TRBV14 | . | TGTGCCAGCAGCCAAGACATACCTAGGGCGGCTTGGGACTACAATGAGCAGTTCTTC | CASSQDIPRAAWDYNEQFF
TRBJ1-1 | few | TRBV7-9 | . | TGTGCCAGCAGACCGGACACGAACACTGAAGCTTTCTTT | CASRPDTNTEAFF
TRBJ1-1 | few | TRBV7-9 | . | TGTGCCAGCAGCCCGCAGGGCGGCAACACTGAAGCTTTCTTT | CASSPQGGNTEAFF
TRBJ2-5 | few | TRBV7-2 | . | TGTGCCAGCAGCCGCCTAGGGGCGGAAGAGACCCAGTACTTC | CASSRLGAEETQYF
TRBJ1-1 | few | TRBV9 | . | TGTGCCAGCGAAGGGACGGTGAACACTGAAGCTTTCTTT | CASEGTVNTEAFF
TRBJ2-5 | few | TRBV29-1 | TRBD1 | TGCAGCGTAGCCGGGACAGGCGAGACCCAGTACTTC | CSVAGTGETQYF
TRBJ2-5 | . | TRBV4-2 | TRBD1 | TGTGCCAGCAGCAATCAACAGGGGGTCCAAGAGACCCAGTACTTC | CASSNQQGVQETQYF
TRBJ2-1 | few | TRBV18 | . | TGTGCCAGCTCACCACTAAACAGGGATTACTATCTCTCCTACAATGAGCAGTTCTTC | CASSPLNRDYYLSYNEQFF
TRBJ2-7 | . | TRBV29-1 | . | TGCAGCGGAAGAGACAGAGTTACCTACGAGCAGTACTTC | CSGRDRVTYEQYF
TRBJ2-5 | . | TRBV10-3 | TRBD2 | TGTGCCATCAGTGCCCCAGGGAGCGGGGCCACCGGTTTTGGGACCCAGTACTTC | CAISAPGSGATGFGTQYF
TRBJ1-3 | . | TRBV9 | . | TGTGCCAGCAGCGCCGCCCCTGGAGGAACCATATATTTT | CASSAAPGGTIYF
TRBJ2-5 | . | TRBV11-2 | TRBD1 | TGTGCCAGCAGCTTGCCGGGACAGGGGGCAGAGACCCAGTACTTC | CASSLPGQGAETQYF
TRBJ2-5 | . | TRBV30 | . | TGTGCCTGGACGGGGGAAGAGACCCAGTACTTC | CAWTGEETQYF
TRBJ2-3 | . | TRBV11-1 | TRBD2 | TGTGCCAGCAGCTTGGGACTAGCGGGGGGCACAGATACGCAGTATTTT | CASSLGLAGGTDTQYF
TRBJ1-2 | few | TRBV9 | . | TGTGCCAGCAGCCCCCGCCCAACAGGCGGCTACACCTTC | CASSPRPTGGYTF
TRBJ2-7 | . | TRBV27 | . | TGTGCCACGGAGCGAAGGGGGGGCCTCTACGAGCAGTACTTC | CATERRGGLYEQYF
TRBJ2-2 | few | TRBV9 | TRBD1 | TGTGCCAGCAGCGTAAGCGGGACAGGGGGCCTCTCCGGGGAGCTGTTTTTT | CASSVSGTGGLSGELFF
TRBJ2-2 | few | TRBV5-6 | . | TGTGCCAGCAGCGAAGGGACGAACACCGGGGAGCTGTTTTTT | CASSEGTNTGELFF
TRBJ2-2 | . | TRBV4-2 | . | TGTGCCAGCAGCCAAGATCTTCCGAGGGCCACCGGGGAGCTGTTTTTT | CASSQDLPRATGELFF
TRBJ2-7 | . | TRBV9 | TRBD2 | TGTGCCAGCAGCGACCCCCGGGGGGGATACGAGCAGTACTTC | CASSDPRGGYEQYF
TRBJ1-6 | . | TRBV6-6 | . | TGTGCCAGCAGTTACCGTAGGGACGATAATTCACCCCTCCACTTT | CASSYRRDDNSPLHF
TRBJ1-5 | few | TRBV10-1 | . | TGCGCCAGCAGTGAACAGGAGAATCAGCCCCAGCATTTT | CASSEQENQPQHF